The 25 T cell receptor beta chains below all came from one sample that was sequenced in a study of shared clonotypes between healthy human individuals. Method: immunoSEQ multiplex PCR; TCRdb's copy keeps in-frame clones and lacks some. Of millions of clones in the sample, over 85% were seen once. The specimen sequenced was naive CD4+ T cells from PBMCs. Subset: CD45RA+ positively selected. The receptors come from a young man in good health. Some clones in this sample may be carry-over from other donors' samples.

This chain links TRBV5-6 with TRBJ1-3; D possibly corresponds to TRBD1 (6 bases). Germline V lookup: CDR1 SGHDT, CDR2 YYEEEE. V lost 4 bases and J lost 2, with 10 bases in between. The length of the CDR3 is 14 residues. The CDR3 bases are TGTGCCAGCAGCATGTGGGGGCCTGGAAACACCATATATTTT. Encoded protein: CASSMWGPGNTIYF.

A remark on this clone: In the same sample, other DNA sequences code for this CDR3. This chain uses TRBV7-3 with TRBJ2-6; D not resolved. Germline V gene data show CDR1 as SGHTA and CDR2 as FQGTGA. The CDR3 is made up of 15 amino acids. V was trimmed by 0 bases and J by 0 bases, leaving 3 bases between them. For the CDR3, the DNA is TGTGCCAGCAGCTTAACTTCCTCTGGGGCCAACGTCCTGACTTTC. The encoded protein is CASSLTSSGANVLTF.

This sequence joins TRBV10-3 and TRBJ2-7; TRBD1 is a possible D gene (6 bases). The germline V and J ends were trimmed by 10 bases and 1 base, with 23 bases remaining between them. There are 16 residues in the CDR3. Looked up from germline, CDR1 is ENHRY and CDR2 is SYGVKD. Written as DNA, the CDR3 is TGTGCCACCCGCACGACTCTCGGGACACAATCCTACGAGCAGTACTTC. Encoded protein: CATRTTLGTQSYEQYF.

This chain connects TRBV5-1 to TRBJ2-3; perhaps TRBD2 as D (5 bases). Germline V gives CDR1 SGHRS, CDR2 YFSETQ. The CDR3 contains 13 residues. Trimming took 3 bases from V and 6 from J, leaving 11 bases between them. In nucleotides, the CDR3 is TGCGCCAGCAGCTCATCTAGGGAGGATACGCAGTATTTT. Protein: CASSSSREDTQYF.

The V gene is TRBV6-5, the J gene TRBJ1-4; D unclear. V dropped 7 bases and J dropped 3 bases, with 6 bases sitting between them. The CDR3 has 12 residues. Germline lookup yields CDR1 MNHEY and CDR2 SVGAGI. The chain's CDR3 is CASKRPNEKLFF. Written as DNA, the CDR3 is TGTGCCAGCAAACGTCCTAATGAAAAACTGTTTTTT.

CDR3 in DNA: TGTGCCAGCAGCTTAGAAGAGGGCCCTACCTTGGAACTGTTTTTT. It is translated as CASSLEEGPTLELFF. J is TRBJ1-4 and V is TRBV11-2; D is undetermined. Trimming removed 0 bases at V and 12 bases at J, with 17 bases between. This CDR3 is 15 amino acids long. Germline values: CDR1 SGHAT, CDR2 FQNNGV.

The rearrangement uses TRBV29-1 and TRBJ1-5; maybe TRBD1 (5 bases). The CDR3 has 12 amino acids. Germline assignment: CDR1 SQVTM and CDR2 ANQGSEA. V lost 6 bases, J lost 5 bases, and 11 bases lay in between. The CDR3 loop reads CSVGERDQPQHF. For the CDR3, the DNA is TGCAGCGTGGGGGAACGGGATCAGCCCCAGCATTTT.

The V call is TRBV5-1, the J call TRBJ1-3; no clear D gene. In germline, CDR1 is SGHRS, CDR2 YFSETQ. V lost 0 bases, J lost 0 bases, and 7 bases lay in between. This CDR3 region has 15 residues. CDR3 bases: TGCGCCAGCAGCTTGGAGGTCCTCTCTGGAAACACCATATATTTT. This translates into CASSLEVLSGNTIYF.

The V call is TRBV7-2, the J call TRBJ1-5, with D perhaps matching TRBD1 (5 bases). Trimming pared 4 bases from V and 3 bases from J, leaving 13 bases between. In germline, CDR1 is SGHTA, CDR2 FQGNSA. The CDR3 loop spans 15 amino acids. The CDR3 DNA reads as TGTGCCAGCAGCTATCGCGGGGGACCCAATCAGCCCCAGCATTTT. It specifies CASSYRGGPNQPQHF. The whole variable domain, filled in from reference TRBV7-2 and TRBJ1-5, reads GAGVSQSPSNKVTEKGKDVELRCDPISGHTALYWYRQSLGQGLEFLIYFQGNSAPDKSGLPSDRFSAERTGGSVSTLTIQRTQQEDSAVYLCASSYRGGPNQPQHFGDGTRLSIL.

The rearrangement links TRBV19 to TRBJ2-5; tentative D call: TRBD1 (6 bases). V lost 7 bases and J lost 5, with 14 bases in between. Germline V CDR1 and CDR2: LNHDA, SQIVND (reference sequence). CDR3 length equals 13 residues. The CDR3 DNA reads as TGTGCCAGTACTCCCAATAGGGGGGAGACCCAGTACTTC. Amino acid sequence: CASTPNRGETQYF.

The V gene is TRBV10-3, the J gene TRBJ2-1, with D maybe TRBD1 (6 bases). The CDR3 spans 14 residues. With 10 bases removed from V and 8 bases from J, the gap between germline ends came to 21 bases. Germline V gene sequence: CDR1 ENHRY, CDR2 SYGVKD. In nucleotides, the CDR3 is TGTGCCAGTCAGGGGTCCCTCCGCGTCGATGAGCAGTTCTTC. Translated: CASQGSLRVDEQFF.

The chain is built from TRBV2 and TRBJ1-3; 9 bases match TRBD1. J was trimmed by 0 bases and V by 8 bases; bases with no gene match: 2. CDR1 is SNHLY and CDR2 is FYNNEI in the germline V gene. CDR3 length: 14 residues. The CDR3 sequence: CASGTGSSGNTIYF. The CDR3, as DNA: TGTGCCAGCGGGACAGGGTCCTCTGGAAACACCATATATTTT.

This chain links TRBV18 with TRBJ2-7; TRBD2 might be the D (6 bases). V lost 3 bases and J 6 bases, leaving 18 bases between the germline ends. Germline assignment: CDR1 KGHSH and CDR2 LQKENI. The CDR3 covers 15 residues. CDR3 bases: TGTGCCAGCTCACCCGTACCCGGGGCGGGGTCCGAGCAGTACTTC. Translating gives CASSPVPGAGSEQYF.

This clone was detected once. The V call is TRBV10-3, the J call TRBJ1-4, with D uncertain. V dropped 2 bases and J dropped 7 bases, with 5 bases sitting between them. Germline CDR1 and CDR2: ENHRY and SYGVKD. The CDR3 runs to 12 residues. CDR3 region: CAISEEGEKLFF. In DNA form, the CDR3 reads TGTGCCATCAGTGAGGAGGGTGAAAAACTGTTTTTT.

This chain connects TRBV14 to TRBJ2-3; 7 nucleotides align to TRBD2. The germline gives CDR1 SGHDN, CDR2 FVKESK. V lost 1 base and J lost 5; bases outside the gene matches: 9. The CDR3 extends over 16 amino acids. The CDR3 here is CASSQVRESRLDTQYF. The DNA for the CDR3 is TGTGCCAGCAGCCAAGTGCGGGAGAGCAGGTTAGATACGCAGTATTTT.

This clone was detected a few times. The chain carries TRBV6-6 and TRBJ2-1, with 8 bases identical to TRBD1. V was clipped by 5 bases and J by 2 bases; unmatched bases: 8. This CDR3 is built from 16 residues. Germline values: CDR1 MNHNY, CDR2 SVGAGI (reference sequence). The CDR3 region is CASSPHQGAPYNEQFF. CDR3 sequence (DNA): TGTGCCAGCAGTCCCCATCAGGGGGCACCCTACAATGAGCAGTTCTTC.

In the case of this clone: The same CDR3 can be traced to other DNA sequences in this sample. V is TRBV7-3 and J is TRBJ2-1; tentative D call: TRBD2 (6 bases). This CDR3 spans 15 amino acids. The germline CDR1 and CDR2 sequences are SGHTA and FQGTGA. The V end was cut by 5 bases, the J end by 0 bases, with 11 bases between. CDR3 nucleotides: TGTGCCAGCAGCCCCCTCGGGGGCTCCTACAATGAGCAGTTCTTC. Amino acid sequence: CASSPLGGSYNEQFF.

The CDR3 DNA follows: TGTGCCAGCTCCCGGGACAGGGGCGTTGGCACTGAAGCTTTCTTT. This codes for CASSRDRGVGTEAFF. The V gene is TRBV18, the J gene TRBJ1-1, with TRBD1 matching over 10 bases. V lost 6 bases, J lost 4 bases, and 8 bases stayed unmatched. The germline CDR1 and CDR2 sequences are KGHSH and LQKENI. This CDR3 contains 15 residues. The variable domain in full, with the rest retrieved from reference TRBV18 and TRBJ1-1, is NAGVMQNPRHLVRRRGQEARLRCSPMKGHSHVYWYRQLPEEGLKFMVYLQKENIIDESGMPKERFSAEFPKEGPSILRIQQVVRGDSAAYFCASSRDRGVGTEAFFGQGTRLTVV.

The CDR3 loop is CASSEYAYGYTF. The CDR3 bases are TGTGCCAGCAGTGAATATGCCTATGGCTACACCTTC. This chain uses TRBV25-1 with TRBJ1-2; D not certain. Deletions cut 0 bases from V and 4 bases from J, with 3 bases between. Germline CDR1 MGHDK, CDR2 SYGVNS. The CDR3 runs to 12 residues.

The chain uses TRBV7-2 and TRBJ1-1; D unresolved. Per the germline V gene, CDR1 is SGHTA and CDR2 is FQGNSA. Trimming cost V 1 base and J 1 base, with 7 bases left between them. The CDR3 is 14 residues long. CDR3 loop: CASSLDLWNTEAFF. CDR3 nucleotides: TGTGCCAGCAGCTTAGATTTGTGGAACACTGAAGCTTTCTTT. The whole variable domain, remainder taken from reference TRBV7-2 and TRBJ1-1, is GAGVSQSPSNKVTEKGKDVELRCDPISGHTALYWYRQSLGQGLEFLIYFQGNSAPDKSGLPSDRFSAERTGGSVSTLTIQRTQQEDSAVYLCASSLDLWNTEAFFGQGTRLTVV.

The sample holds one count of this clone. The chain couples TRBV7-9 to TRBJ2-6, with 8 bases that match TRBD2. CDR3 size: 17 residues. The trim removed 7 bases at V and 0 bases at J, leaving 8 bases unmatched. Germline values: CDR1 SEHNR, CDR2 FQNEAQ (reference sequence). This CDR3 is CASTPRGGGSGANVLTF. Here the CDR3 DNA reads TGTGCCAGCACCCCCCGGGGGGGTGGCTCTGGGGCCAACGTCCTGACTTTC.

The CDR3 protein is CAWSSGTGPETQYF. For the CDR3, the DNA is TGTGCCTGGAGTAGTGGGACAGGGCCCGAGACCCAGTACTTC. The rearrangement uses TRBV30 and TRBJ2-5; TRBD1 matches at 9 bases. J was trimmed by 5 bases and V by 2 bases; bases with no gene match: 6. The CDR3 totals 14 residues. CDR1 and CDR2 from the germline V gene are GTSNPN and SVGIG (reference sequence).

The V gene is TRBV9, the J gene TRBJ2-1; 9 bases map to TRBD1. With 2 bases clipped from V and 2 bases from J, the junction kept 2 bases outside the gene matches. CDR3 size: 15 residues. In germline, CDR1 is SGDLS, CDR2 YYNGEE. CDR3 region: CASSVTGGTYNEQFF. The CDR3 nucleotides read TGTGCCAGCAGCGTGACAGGGGGAACCTACAATGAGCAGTTCTTC.

The rearrangement uses TRBV2 and TRBJ2-7; D is possibly TRBD2 (6 bases). Trimming pared 3 bases from V and 4 bases from J, leaving 13 bases between. The CDR3 has 14 amino acids. Per the germline V gene, CDR1 is SNHLY and CDR2 is FYNNEI. DNA for the CDR3: TGTGCCAGCAGTGAGGGCGGGATGGTTTACGAGCAGTACTTC. This translates into CASSEGGMVYEQYF.

The chain links TRBV28 to TRBJ2-7, with no clear D. This CDR3 has 13 amino acids. Trimming shortened V by 6 bases and J by 5 bases, and 14 bases separated the two germline ends. The germline V gene encodes CDR1 MDHEN and CDR2 SYDVKM. The CDR3: CASSAPANNEQYF. As DNA, the CDR3 is TGTGCCAGCAGCGCCCCAGCGAATAACGAGCAGTACTTC.